The 8 T cell receptor beta chains given below trace back to one sample, sequenced in a study of regulatory T cells in long-lasting Graves disease. For TCR beta, libraries came from iRepertoire HTBI primers and Arm-PCR of CDR3 regions. TCRdb fed the multiplex PCR reads into MiXCR, producing one record per CDR3 protein. Of hundreds of thousands of distinct CDR3 sequences detected, around a fifth appear once; the ten largest clones hold about an eighth. Sample time point: persistent/refractory GD, antithyroid drugs over 5 years with positive TRAb. Preparation of the TCR library used RNA extracted from PBMCs. Material: peripheral blood mononuclear cells (PBMCs), obtained when the disease was refractory, from a patient treated with antithyroid drugs. The receptors originated from a female donor with Graves disease.

The CDR3 DNA is TGTGCCTGGAGTAGGGGGCAGAGGTCTGAAGCTTTCTTT. Protein sequence: CAWSRGQRSEAFF. The chain combines TRBV30 with TRBJ1-1; TRBD1 agrees at 7 bases. V lost 2 bases and J lost 6; bases outside the gene matches: 6. The CDR3 has 13 residues. Germline lookup yields CDR1 GTSNPN and CDR2 SVGIG (reference sequence).

This clonotype was seen ten or more times. CDR3 amino acids: CASRYRDQQYYEQYF. CDR3 coding DNA: TGTGCCAGCAGATACCGGGACCAGCAGTACTACGAGCAGTACTTC. This rearrangement joins TRBV2 to TRBJ2-7, with D perhaps being TRBD1 or TRBD2 (5 bases each). Germline V gene lookup returns CDR1 SNHLY and CDR2 FYNNEI. The CDR3 is made up of 15 amino acids. The V end lost 6 bases, the J end lost 3 bases, and 18 bases lay between the germline ends.

V gene TRBV6-2 or TRBV6-3 combines with J gene TRBJ2-7; the D gene is possibly TRBD1 (5 bases). Germline values: CDR1 MNHEY, CDR2 SVGEGT. CDR3 length equals 15 residues. V was pared by 0 bases and J by 1 base, with 10 bases between. The CDR3 loop is CASSYSLQASYEQYF. CDR3 DNA sequence: TGTGCCAGCAGTTACTCTTTACAGGCATCCTACGAGCAGTACTTC.

This clonotype was found a few times. The chain uses TRBV19 and TRBJ1-2, with TRBD1 matching over 9 bases. J gave up 4 bases and V 5 bases, and 2 bases lay outside the gene matches. CDR1 is LNHDA and CDR2 is SQIVND in the germline V gene (reference sequence). The CDR3 loop spans 13 amino acids. Here the CDR3 reads CASSVQGAYGYTF. The CDR3, as DNA: TGTGCCAGTAGTGTACAGGGGGCCTATGGCTACACCTTC.

Of note for this clonotype: An end of the junction differs from the germline gene, which may be a read error. V and J are TRBV18 and TRBJ1-3; the D is unclear. The CDR3 runs to 17 residues. Germline CDR1 KGHSH, CDR2 LQKENI. The CDR3 nucleotides are TGTGCCAGTTCACCTCTGCAAGGCTCCGACTCTGGAAACACCATATATTTT. Amino acids: CASSPLQGSDSGNTIYF.

This chain connects TRBV20-1 to TRBJ2-7; perhaps TRBD1 as D (6 bases). V was shortened by 3 bases and J by 1 base, with 19 bases between the two germline ends. Germline-derived CDR1 and CDR2 are DFQATT and SNEGSKA (reference sequence). This CDR3 comprises 16 residues. CDR3 residues: CSASPVDRTISYEQYF. CDR3 nucleotide sequence: TGCAGTGCTAGCCCAGTAGACAGGACGATTTCCTACGAGCAGTACTTC.

This clonotype was picked up many times. The chain combines TRBV12-3 or TRBV12-4 with TRBJ1-2; 7 bases are shared with TRBD1. V gave up 6 bases and J gave up 8 bases; unmatched junction bases: 9. The CDR3 consists of 13 residues. This CDR3 is CASRLTGDEGYTF. DNA for the CDR3: TGTGCCAGCAGACTTACAGGGGATGAGGGCTACACCTTC.

This chain links TRBV4-3 with TRBJ1-5; weak D call: TRBD1 (5 bases). This CDR3 has 15 residues. The germline V gene has CDR1 LGHNA and CDR2 YSLEER. V lost 0 bases to trimming and J lost 6 bases, with 12 bases between them. DNA for the CDR3: TGCGCCAGCAGCCAAGAACCCGGGGGAACTCAGCCCCAGCATTTT. Its translation is CASSQEPGGTQPQHF.